This T cell receptor beta chain came from a study of blood T cell repertoires in COVID-19 (dated by TCRdb to the early 2020s). Context from the whole study: The collaborator samples originated in the United States, Italy and Spain and spanned the acute and convalescent phases of COVID-19. The prospective study material was composed of cDNA or gDNA derived from T cells, B-cell-depleted T cells, or PBMCs. Subjects who had been exposed to COVID-19, were actively infected with it, or had recovered from it provided the deeply sampled blood TCRbeta repertoires that made up the dataset. A freely available public database, intended as a resource for researchers studying the immune response to SARS-CoV-2, is where the repertoires were released. Samples were obtained from the ongoing ImmuneRACE study (first 160 participants) and from approximately 1,200 subjects provided by 6 global collaborators. A de-identified subject ID, COVID-19 status, age in years and sex were almost always included in the sample metadata. Where available, HLA class I and class II types were taken from metadata supplied by the sample provider and were not determined by assay-based typing. Overall study outcomes, separate from this receptor: The quantity of clinical and demographic metadata differed by source and by participant and was supplied without curation.

On this clone: This receptor's antigen is unknown. No qualities accompany the bases; no much larger clone lies one base away.

TCRbeta CDR3 regions were amplified from genomic DNA using the immunoSEQ Assay, a bias-controlled multiplex PCR. As for the original processing: Nucleated cell counts per sample were estimated from amplification of reference gene primers within the assay. Sequence reads were collapsed and filtered to measure the absolute abundance of every unique TCRbeta CDR3 rearrangement. For each sample, productive Simpson clonality was calculated as the square root of Simpson's diversity index over productive rearrangements. Imported from immuneACCESS, the table was reduced by TCRdb to in-frame sequences with V and J called. These copies leave out some clones; in studies compared against another copy, an unresolved V gene accounts for under half, and the cause of the remainder is not known. V and J calls and clone size are given by that table; D and trimming were obtained from the DNA. The sample contains under 300,000 clones, 70% to 85% of them found a single time. The ten largest make up about 3.5% of the sample.

Whole blood was collected in K2EDTA tubes by collaborating institutions according to the institutions' own protocols. For TCRbeta analysis, collaborator samples were shipped as frozen whole blood, as isolated PBMCs, or as DNA extracted from either sample type. The TCR originated in a woman of 80 years or more with acute or convalescent COVID-19. Material for sequencing was peripheral blood.

In nucleotide form, the sequence is TGCGCCAGCAGCCCTACGGGTGCTAATGAAAAACTGTTTTTT. Translated, this gives CASSPTGANEKLFF. The V and J segments used are TRBV5-1 and TRBJ1-4; no D gene call is confident. V is cut by 4 bases and J by 3 bases, and the space between the germline ends is 10 bases. Including cysteine and phenylalanine, the CDR3 has 14 amino acids. Just CDR3 DNA is preserved here, 42 bases in frame from base 1. The CDR1 and CDR2 encoded by the germline V gene are SGHRS and YFSETQ.